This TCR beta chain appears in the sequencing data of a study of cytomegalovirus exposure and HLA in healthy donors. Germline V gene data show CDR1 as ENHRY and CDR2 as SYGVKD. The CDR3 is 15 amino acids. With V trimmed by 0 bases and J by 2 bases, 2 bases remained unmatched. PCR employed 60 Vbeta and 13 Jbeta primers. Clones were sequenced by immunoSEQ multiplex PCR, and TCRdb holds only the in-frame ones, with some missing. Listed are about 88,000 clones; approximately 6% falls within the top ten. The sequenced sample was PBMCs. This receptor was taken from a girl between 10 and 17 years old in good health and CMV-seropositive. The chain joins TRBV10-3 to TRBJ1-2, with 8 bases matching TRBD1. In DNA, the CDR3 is TGTGCCATCAGTGAGTCGCAGGGGGCGAACTATGGCTACACCTTC. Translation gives CAISESQGANYGYTF.